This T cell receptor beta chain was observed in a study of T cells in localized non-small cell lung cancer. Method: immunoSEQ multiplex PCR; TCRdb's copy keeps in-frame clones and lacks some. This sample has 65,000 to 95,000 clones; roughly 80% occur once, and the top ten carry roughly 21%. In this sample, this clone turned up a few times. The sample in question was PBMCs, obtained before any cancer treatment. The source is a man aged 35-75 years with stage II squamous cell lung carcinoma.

The CDR3 DNA sequence: TGTGCCAGCAGCGTAGGAACAGGGGGGACTGAAGCTTTCTTT. This translates into CASSVGTGGTEAFF. The chain employs TRBV9 and TRBJ1-1; 8 bases agree with TRBD1. CDR3 length: 14 residues. Germline V gives CDR1 SGDLS, CDR2 YYNGEE. Trimming cost V 0 bases and J 5 bases; bases outside gene matches: 3.